This entry lists 28 T cell receptor beta chains sequenced from one sample in a study of T cell repertoires in cytomegalovirus infection. These receptors' antigens are unknown. TCRdb used MiXCR to reprocess the reads, holding one entry per CDR3 protein. The sample holds over 40,000 distinct CDR3 sequences, approximately 20% seen once. This specimen was CD8+ T cells from cultured PBMCs, taken from culture after CMV antigen stimulation. The receptor set was obtained from a human donor in good health (CMV status not recorded). Some clones in this sample may be carry-over from other donors' samples.

The chain joins TRBV3-1 to TRBJ2-3; no firm D call. The CDR3 is 14 residues long. The ends were cut back, 0 bases at V and 2 bases at J, with 6 bases in the middle. Germline values: CDR1 LGHDT, CDR2 YNNKEL (reference sequence). DNA for the CDR3: TGTGCCAGCAGCCAAGATCACCCCACAGATACGCAGTATTTT. This gives the protein CASSQDHPTDTQYF.

This sequence joins TRBV2 and TRBJ1-3; TRBD1 matches 9 bases. The CDR3 spans 19 residues. Germline V lookup: CDR1 SNHLY, CDR2 FYNNEI. V was clipped by 5 bases and J by 0 bases; unmatched bases: 14. The CDR3 loop reads CASSPRTGVPSPSGNTIYF. The CDR3 bases are TGTGCCAGCAGTCCTAGGACAGGGGTTCCTTCCCCCTCTGGAAACACCATATATTTT.

This chain links TRBV6-2 or TRBV6-3 with TRBJ1-1; possibly TRBD1 for D (5 bases). The germline V gene has CDR1 MNHEY and CDR2 SVGEGT. Trimming removed 5 bases from V and 1 base from J, with 11 bases in between. This CDR3 comprises 14 residues. The CDR3 region has the DNA TGTGCCAGCAGTCCCAGGGACCAGAACACTGAAGCTTTCTTT. The encoded protein is CASSPRDQNTEAFF.

The sample holds many counts of this clonotype. The chain employs TRBV7-9 and TRBJ1-4; D is unclear. Germline V lookup: CDR1 SEHNR, CDR2 FQNEAQ (reference sequence). This CDR3 region has 12 residues. V lost 5 bases to trimming and J lost 7 bases, with 8 bases between them. The CDR3 here is CASSALSEKLFF. CDR3 sequence (DNA): TGTGCCAGCAGCGCCCTAAGTGAAAAACTGTTTTTT.

The V and J genes are TRBV7-9 and TRBJ1-1; D possibly corresponds to TRBD1 (5 bases). This CDR3 is built from 15 residues. CDR1 and CDR2 (germline): SEHNR, FQNEAQ (reference sequence). V was trimmed by 4 bases and J by 5 bases, leaving 17 bases between them. The CDR3 DNA reads as TGTGCCAGCAGCTCGCCCGGGGGTGGGGGGACTGAAGCTTTCTTT. It codes for CASSSPGGGGTEAFF.

The chain recombines TRBV7-2 with TRBJ1-2, with TRBD1 as a possible D gene (6 bases). With 1 base removed from V and 5 bases from J, the gap between germline ends came to 23 bases. CDR1 and CDR2 (germline): SGHTA, FQGNSA. There are 18 residues in the CDR3. This CDR3 reads CASSLETGFAAEGYGYTF. CDR3 DNA sequence: TGTGCCAGCAGCTTAGAAACAGGGTTCGCAGCAGAAGGGTATGGCTACACCTTC.

The DNA for the CDR3 is TGTGCCAGCAGAGGTCTAGGAGGGAGCTCCTATAATTCACCCCTCCACTTT. It translates to CASRGLGGSSYNSPLHF. This chain uses TRBV6-6 with TRBJ1-6; D unresolved. The CDR3 totals 17 residues. Germline CDR1 and CDR2: MNHNY and SVGAGI (reference sequence). V lost 6 bases, J lost 0 bases, and 15 bases lay in between.

This clonotype was recorded at least ten times. The rearrangement links TRBV7-9 to TRBJ2-7, with no clear D. The germline V gene has CDR1 SEHNR and CDR2 FQNEAQ (reference sequence). Trimming removed 0 bases at V and 6 bases at J, with 6 bases between. The CDR3 sequence is 12 residues long. The CDR3 sequence is CASSLAAAEQYF. The CDR3 DNA is TGTGCCAGCAGCTTAGCGGCGGCCGAGCAGTACTTC.

This chain's CDR3 is CSVVEWNTEAFF. The CDR3, as DNA: TGCAGCGTTGTGGAGTGGAACACTGAAGCTTTCTTT. This chain links TRBV29-1 with TRBJ1-1, with D unclear. The germline V gene encodes CDR1 SQVTM and CDR2 ANQGSEA. The CDR3 runs 12 residues. Trimming took 4 bases from V and 1 from J, leaving 7 bases between them. Using reference TRBV29-1 and TRBJ1-1 for the parts outside the CDR3, the full variable domain is SAVISQKPSRDICQRGTSLTIQCQVDSQVTMMFWYRQQPGQSLTLIATANQGSEATYESGFVIDKFPISRPNLTFSTLTVSNMSPEDSSIYLCSVVEWNTEAFFGQGTRLTVV.

This clonotype was detected many times. The chain combines TRBV11-2 with TRBJ2-7; D perhaps matches TRBD2 (6 bases). Between the trimmed V and J ends, which lost 4 bases and 0 bases, there was a span of 19 bases. Germline loops: CDR1 SGHAT, CDR2 FQNNGV. The CDR3 totals 17 residues. The CDR3 DNA reads as TGTGCCAGCAGCTATCTCCACCGGGACTTAAGCTCCTACGAGCAGTACTTC. Protein: CASSYLHRDLSSYEQYF.

The rearrangement joins TRBV5-1 to TRBJ2-7, with 7 bases fitting TRBD2. V dropped 0 bases and J dropped 6; count of bases not matched to a gene: 15. The CDR3 has 17 residues. Germline V gene lookup returns CDR1 SGHRS and CDR2 YFSETQ. CDR3 sequence (DNA): TGCGCCAGCAGCTTGGGGCCGCGGGAGTTGCTGCGGCGCGAGCAGTACTTC. Its translation is CASSLGPRELLRREQYF.

This chain uses TRBV28 with TRBJ2-7; D gene uncertain. The length of the CDR3 is 13 residues. Germline V gives CDR1 MDHEN, CDR2 SYDVKM. Trimming cost V 4 bases and J 3 bases, with 10 bases left between them. CDR3 loop: CASSSHGSYEQYF. The CDR3 nucleotides read TGTGCCAGCAGTTCCCATGGAAGCTACGAGCAGTACTTC.

The CDR3 nucleotides read TGTGCCAGCAGCTTAGAGCCTGTCCTGTCCAGAGAGACCCAGTACTTC. Amino acids: CASSLEPVLSRETQYF. The chain joins TRBV7-6 to TRBJ2-5; D unresolved. CDR3 size: 16 residues. V was trimmed by 1 base and J by 4 bases, leaving 16 bases between them. Germline CDR1 reads SGHVS; CDR2 reads FNYEAQ.

This clonotype was recorded a few times. The chain recombines TRBV19 with TRBJ1-1; possibly TRBD1 for D (6 bases). V gave up 4 bases and J gave up 0 bases, with 18 bases separating them. The CDR3 totals 17 residues. Germline CDR1 is LNHDA and CDR2 is SQIVND (reference sequence). In nucleotides, the CDR3 is TGTGCCAGTAGTACCAATCCTTTAGACAGGTTGAACACTGAAGCTTTCTTT. Its translation: CASSTNPLDRLNTEAFF.

The chain joins TRBV28 to TRBJ2-5; possibly TRBD1 for D (7 bases). Germline CDR1 reads MDHEN; CDR2 reads SYDVKM. The CDR3 extends over 15 amino acids. V was trimmed by 1 base and J by 4 bases, leaving 13 bases between them. As DNA, the CDR3 is TGTGCCAGCAGTTTATACGCAGGGGGAGGAGAGACCCAGTACTTC. Residues: CASSLYAGGGETQYF.

V usage is TRBV7-2 and J usage is TRBJ1-5; D unresolved. V gave up 6 bases and J gave up 0 bases, with 12 bases separating them. The germline CDR1 and CDR2 sequences are SGHTA and FQGNSA. The CDR3 is 15 residues long. This CDR3 is CASSVQKGSNQPQHF. CDR3 nucleotide sequence: TGTGCCAGCAGTGTCCAAAAGGGTAGCAATCAGCCCCAGCATTTT.

At least ten counts were recorded for this clonotype. The V and J genes are TRBV12-3 or TRBV12-4 and TRBJ2-1; tentatively, D is TRBD2 (6 bases). There are 15 residues in the CDR3. The V end was cut by 5 bases, the J end by 8 bases, with 19 bases between. As DNA, the CDR3 is TGTGCCAGCAGTCCCAGGGCGGGAAGGGAGGATGAGCAGTTCTTC. Amino acid sequence: CASSPRAGREDEQFF.

V is TRBV7-6 and J is TRBJ2-7; no definite D call. CDR1 SGHVS and CDR2 FNYEAQ come from the germline V gene. CDR3 length equals 14 residues. V was clipped by 1 base and J by 0 bases, with 7 bases between them. CDR3 nucleotides: TGTGCCAGCAGCTTAGAGACGAGCTCCTACGAGCAGTACTTC. It yields the protein CASSLETSSYEQYF.

This clonotype was counted only a few times. The chain employs TRBV12-3 or TRBV12-4 and TRBJ2-3, with 9 bases lining up with TRBD1. The V and J ends lost 3 bases and 3 bases, in that order; junction bases with no gene match: 10. There are 17 residues in the CDR3. The CDR3 DNA follows: TGTGCCAGCAGTTTTATGACAGGGGGAGCGGGGACAGATACGCAGTATTTT. As protein: CASSFMTGGAGTDTQYF.

The CDR3 DNA sequence: TGTGCCAGCAGTTGGGGGATTTCGGACACTGAAGCTTTCTTT. Amino acids: CASSWGISDTEAFF. The chain combines TRBV28 with TRBJ1-1; possible D gene TRBD1, 5 bases. The length of the CDR3 is 14 residues. The ends were cut back, 4 bases at V and 3 bases at J, with 12 bases in the middle. Germline CDR1 MDHEN, CDR2 SYDVKM.

The rearrangement links TRBV20-1 to TRBJ1-1; D not resolved. V lost 5 bases, J lost 7 bases, and 20 bases lay in between. In germline, CDR1 is DFQATT, CDR2 SNEGSKA (reference sequence). This CDR3 has 14 residues. CDR3 nucleotide sequence: TGCAGTGCTTCTACGGGAAAGCAAGGTCTTGAAGCTTTCTTT. As protein: CSASTGKQGLEAFF.

This clonotype was counted many times. CDR3: CASSLVAEEQFF. In DNA, the CDR3 is TGTGCCAGCAGCTTAGTAGCGGAGGAGCAGTTCTTC. The chain combines TRBV7-2 with TRBJ2-1, with D perhaps TRBD2 (6 bases). CDR1 is SGHTA, CDR2 FQGNSA, per germline. Between the trimmed V and J ends, which lost 1 base and 10 bases, there was a span of 8 bases. The CDR3 is made up of 12 amino acids.

J is TRBJ1-6 and V is TRBV9; 10 bases are shared with TRBD1. Trimming took 3 bases from V and 7 from J; bases not matched to a gene: 1. Germline assignment: CDR1 SGDLS and CDR2 YYNGEE. The CDR3 is made up of 14 amino acids. Written as DNA, the CDR3 is TGTGCCAGCAGCGGGGGACAGGGGAATTCACCCCTCCACTTT. It encodes CASSGGQGNSPLHF.

This clonotype has at least ten counts. The rearrangement joins TRBV11-2 to TRBJ2-3; D tentatively reads TRBD1 or TRBD2 (6 bases each). The CDR3 contains 15 residues. V lost 0 bases, J lost 1 base, and 8 bases lay in between. The V gene's germline CDR1 is SGHAT and CDR2 FQNNGV. The CDR3 DNA follows: TGTGCCAGCAGCTTAGAGAGGGGGGGCACAGATACGCAGTATTTT. Its translation is CASSLERGGTDTQYF.

This clonotype was recorded many times. This chain uses TRBV11-2 with TRBJ2-1; TRBD2 matches at 11 bases. The V segment lost 5 bases and the J segment 0 bases; nucleotides outside the gene matches: 9. The CDR3 extends over 18 amino acids. Germline V gene data show CDR1 as SGHAT and CDR2 as FQNNGV. CDR3 nucleotide sequence: TGTGCCAGCAGCCTAGGACTAGCGGGCCGCTCCTCCTACAATGAGCAGTTCTTC. Translating it yields CASSLGLAGRSSYNEQFF.

The V call is TRBV27, the J call TRBJ1-1, with TRBD1 matching over 9 bases. The CDR3 length is 15 residues. Germline CDR1 reads MNHEY; CDR2 reads SMNVEV (reference sequence). Unmatched junction bases numbered 3, after V lost 0 bases and J lost 4 bases. Here the CDR3 DNA reads TGTGCCAGCAGTTTATCAGCGACAGGGGGCACTGAAGCTTTCTTT. Translated, it gives CASSLSATGGTEAFF.

The chain carries TRBV27 and TRBJ1-2; 8 nucleotides agree with TRBD1. This CDR3 contains 14 residues. CDR1 is MNHEY, CDR2 SMNVEV, per germline (reference sequence). V was clipped by 4 bases and J by 8 bases; unmatched bases: 9. The CDR3 coding sequence is TGTGCCAGCAGTTCCCATTCAGGACAGGGAGGCTACACCTTC. Protein sequence: CASSSHSGQGGYTF.

Many counts were recorded for this clonotype. J is TRBJ1-1 and V is TRBV7-8; no firm D call. Between the trimmed V and J ends, which lost 1 base and 6 bases, there was a span of 3 bases. This CDR3 comprises 11 residues. Germline assignment: CDR1 SGHVS and CDR2 FQNEAQ. CDR3 residues: CASSLVSEAFF. CDR3 bases: TGTGCCAGCAGCTTAGTTTCTGAAGCTTTCTTT.